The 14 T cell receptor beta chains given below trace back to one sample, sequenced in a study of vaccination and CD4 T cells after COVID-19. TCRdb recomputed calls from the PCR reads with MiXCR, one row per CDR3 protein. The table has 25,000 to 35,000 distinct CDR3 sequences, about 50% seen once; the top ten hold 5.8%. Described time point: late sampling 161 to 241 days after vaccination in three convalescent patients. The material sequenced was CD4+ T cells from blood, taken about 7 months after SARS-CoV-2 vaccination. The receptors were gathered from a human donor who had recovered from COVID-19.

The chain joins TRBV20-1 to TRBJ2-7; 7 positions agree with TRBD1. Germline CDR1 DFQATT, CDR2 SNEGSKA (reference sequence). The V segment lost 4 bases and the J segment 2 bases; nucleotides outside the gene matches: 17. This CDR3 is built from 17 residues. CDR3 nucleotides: TGCAGTGCTACTGGCCCCTTGAGGGGGCTTAAAACCTACGAGCAGTACTTC. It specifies CSATGPLRGLKTYEQYF.

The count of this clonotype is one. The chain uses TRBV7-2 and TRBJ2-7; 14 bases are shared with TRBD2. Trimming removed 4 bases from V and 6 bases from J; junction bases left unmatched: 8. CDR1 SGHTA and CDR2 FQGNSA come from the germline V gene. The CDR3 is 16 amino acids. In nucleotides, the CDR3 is TGTGCCAGCAGCTCGGGACTAGCGGGAGTCCGGGGCGAGCAGTACTTC. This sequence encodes CASSSGLAGVRGEQYF.

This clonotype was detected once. The CDR3 loop reads CASSSHDLNTQYF. CDR3 DNA sequence: TGTGCCAGCAGTTCACACGACCTGAATACGCAGTATTTT. This chain links TRBV28 with TRBJ2-3; D remains unclear. Germline values: CDR1 MDHEN, CDR2 SYDVKM. Between the trimmed V and J ends, which lost 4 bases and 7 bases, there was a span of 12 bases. The CDR3 sequence is 13 residues long.

DNA for the CDR3: TGCAGTGCTAGAAAGCCGAAGCGACACTCCTACAATGAGCAGTTCTTC. It specifies CSARKPKRHSYNEQFF. This chain connects TRBV20-1 to TRBJ2-1; D gene unclear. This CDR3 spans 16 amino acids. The V end was cut by 2 bases, the J end by 0 bases, with 14 bases between. Germline V gene data show CDR1 as DFQATT and CDR2 as SNEGSKA (reference sequence).

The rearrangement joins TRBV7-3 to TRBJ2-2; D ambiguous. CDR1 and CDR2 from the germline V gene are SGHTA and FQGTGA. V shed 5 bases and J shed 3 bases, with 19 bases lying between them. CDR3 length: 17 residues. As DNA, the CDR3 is TGTGCCAGCAGCAGCCGCCCTGAACGACTGCACACCGGGGAGCTGTTTTTT. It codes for CASSSRPERLHTGELFF.

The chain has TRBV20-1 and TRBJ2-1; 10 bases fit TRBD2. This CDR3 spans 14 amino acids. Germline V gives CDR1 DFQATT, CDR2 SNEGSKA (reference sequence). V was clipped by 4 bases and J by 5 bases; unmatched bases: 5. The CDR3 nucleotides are TGCAGTGCTAAGGTAGCGGGAGGACACAATGAGCAGTTCTTC. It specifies CSAKVAGGHNEQFF.

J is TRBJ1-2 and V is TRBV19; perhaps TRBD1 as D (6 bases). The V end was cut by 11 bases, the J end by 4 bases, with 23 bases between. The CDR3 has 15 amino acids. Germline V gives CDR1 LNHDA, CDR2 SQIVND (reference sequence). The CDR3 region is CAAGSTQGYSYGYTF. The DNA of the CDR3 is TGTGCCGCGGGATCCACCCAGGGGTACTCCTATGGCTACACCTTC.

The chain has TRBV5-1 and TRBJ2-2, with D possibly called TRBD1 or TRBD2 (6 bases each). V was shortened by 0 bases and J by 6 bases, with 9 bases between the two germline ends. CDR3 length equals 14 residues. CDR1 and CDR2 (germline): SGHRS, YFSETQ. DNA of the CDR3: TGCGCCAGCAGCTTGGGGGGGGCGTCCGGGGAGCTGTTTTTT. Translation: CASSLGGASGELFF.

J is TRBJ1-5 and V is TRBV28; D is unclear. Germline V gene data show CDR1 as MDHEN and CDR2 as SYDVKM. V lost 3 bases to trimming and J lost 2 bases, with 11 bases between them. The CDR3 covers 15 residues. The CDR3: CASSLRMPGNQPQHF. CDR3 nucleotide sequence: TGTGCCAGCAGTTTGAGGATGCCCGGCAATCAGCCCCAGCATTTT. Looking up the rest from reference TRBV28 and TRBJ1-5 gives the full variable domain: DVKVTQSSRYLVKRTGEKVFLECVQDMDHENMFWYRQDPGLGLRLIYFSYDVKMKEKGDIPEGYSVSREKKERFSLILESASTNQTSMYLCASSLRMPGNQPQHFGDGTRLSIL.

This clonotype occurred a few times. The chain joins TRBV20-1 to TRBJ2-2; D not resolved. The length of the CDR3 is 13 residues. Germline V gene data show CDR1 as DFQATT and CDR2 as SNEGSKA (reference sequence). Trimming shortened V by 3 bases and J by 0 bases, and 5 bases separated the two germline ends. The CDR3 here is CSASTANTGELFF. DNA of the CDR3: TGCAGTGCTAGTACCGCGAACACCGGGGAGCTGTTTTTT.

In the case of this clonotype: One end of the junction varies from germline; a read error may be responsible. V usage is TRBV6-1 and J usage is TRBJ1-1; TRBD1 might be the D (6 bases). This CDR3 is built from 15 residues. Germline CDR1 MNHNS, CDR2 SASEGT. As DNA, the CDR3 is TGTGCCAGCAGTGAAAGGCAGGGGATGAAAACTGAAGCTTTCTTT. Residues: CASSERQGMKTEAFF.

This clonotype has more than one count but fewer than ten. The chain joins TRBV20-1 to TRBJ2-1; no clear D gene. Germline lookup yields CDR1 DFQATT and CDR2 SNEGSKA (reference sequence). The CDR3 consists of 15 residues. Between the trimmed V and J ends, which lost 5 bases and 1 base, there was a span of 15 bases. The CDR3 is CSADVGPTSYNEQFF. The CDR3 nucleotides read TGCAGTGCTGATGTAGGACCCACGTCCTACAATGAGCAGTTCTTC.

For the CDR3, the DNA is TGTGCCAGCAGCTTAGGTGTCTACCCACAAGAGACCCAGTACTTC. This encodes CASSLGVYPQETQYF. The rearrangement joins TRBV7-6 to TRBJ2-5; no definite D call. Germline CDR1 reads SGHVS; CDR2 reads FNYEAQ. The CDR3 contains 15 residues. V gave up 1 base and J gave up 2 bases, with 11 bases separating them.

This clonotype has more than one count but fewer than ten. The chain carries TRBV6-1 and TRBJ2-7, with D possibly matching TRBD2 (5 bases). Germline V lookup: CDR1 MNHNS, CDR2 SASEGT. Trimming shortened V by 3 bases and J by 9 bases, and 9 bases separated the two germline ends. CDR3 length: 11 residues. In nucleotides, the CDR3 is TGTGCCAGCAGTGATCCCCGGGGGCAGTACTTC. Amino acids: CASSDPRGQYF.